The next 15 T cell receptor beta chains were all read from a single sample in a study of lung T cells in sarcoidosis with Löfgren's syndrome. TCRdb called the reads again in MiXCR, with one record for every CDR3 protein. Of tens of thousands of distinct CDR3 sequences listed, 20% to 25% are singletons. The sample was CD4+ T cells from PBMCs. The source of these receptors is a human donor with sarcoidosis (Löfgren's syndrome or another form), or a control subject (not recorded which).

This clonotype appeared many times. The V gene is TRBV6-6, the J gene TRBJ1-1; the D is unclear. Trimming cost V 0 bases and J 7 bases, with 9 bases left between them. There are 13 residues in the CDR3. CDR1 is MNHNY and CDR2 is SVGAGI in the germline V gene (reference sequence). The CDR3 sequence: CASSYSRRDEAFF. The CDR3 DNA follows: TGTGCCAGCAGTTACTCAAGGCGAGATGAAGCTTTCTTT.

This clonotype was counted ten times or more. This chain links TRBV28 with TRBJ2-3, with D perhaps matching TRBD1 or TRBD2 (6 bases each). The CDR3 extends over 15 amino acids. Germline V CDR1 and CDR2: MDHEN, SYDVKM. The V gene lost 8 bases and the J gene lost 1 base, with 16 bases spanning the gap. The CDR3 region is CASRSGAGGTDTQYF. The CDR3 DNA is TGTGCCAGCCGCTCGGGGGCCGGAGGCACAGATACGCAGTATTTT.

This clonotype was observed many times. The chain uses TRBV20-1 and TRBJ2-3; 10 bases match TRBD2. The J segment lost 5 bases and the V segment lost 3 bases, leaving 5 bases of the junction unmatched. This CDR3 region has 14 residues. Germline CDR1 reads DFQATT; CDR2 reads SNEGSKA (reference sequence). The CDR3 is CSASQRGGIDTQYF. DNA of the CDR3: TGCAGTGCTAGTCAGCGGGGGGGCATAGATACGCAGTATTTT.

This clonotype was recorded many times. The gene calls are TRBV7-9 and TRBJ1-6; maybe TRBD1 (5 bases). V shed 5 bases and J shed 3 bases, with 14 bases lying between them. Germline V gene data show CDR1 as SEHNR and CDR2 as FQNEAQ (reference sequence). This CDR3 is built from 16 residues. The CDR3 loop reads CASSPSGQDYNSPLHF. As DNA, the CDR3 is TGTGCCAGCAGCCCGTCGGGGCAGGACTATAATTCACCCCTCCACTTT. Looking up the rest from reference TRBV7-9 and TRBJ1-6 gives the full variable domain: DTGVSQNPRHKITKRGQNVTFRCDPISEHNRLYWYRQTLGQGPEFLTYFQNEAQLEKSRLLSDRFSAERPKGSFSTLEIQRTEQGDSAMYLCASSPSGQDYNSPLHFGNGTRLTVT.

This clonotype was observed many times. This chain links TRBV27 with TRBJ1-5, with D possibly TRBD1 on 5 matching bases. From germline, CDR1 is MNHEY and CDR2 SMNVEV (reference sequence). The germline V and J ends were trimmed by 8 bases and 1 base, with 15 bases remaining between them. The length of the CDR3 is 15 residues. CDR3 bases: TGTGCCAGCGGCAGGGAGTCCGCGAGCAATCAGCCCCAGCATTTT. Amino acids: CASGRESASNQPQHF.

This clonotype was seen a handful of times. V gene TRBV29-1 combines with J gene TRBJ2-6; D is undetermined. The V gene's germline CDR1 is SQVTM and CDR2 ANQGSEA. CDR3 length: 13 residues. V gave up 5 bases and J gave up 0 bases, with 5 bases separating them. DNA of the CDR3: TGCAGCGTTAGAGACTCTGGGGCCAACGTCCTGACTTTC. Translation gives CSVRDSGANVLTF.

In this sample, this clonotype turned up many times. The chain carries TRBV27 and TRBJ1-5, with a possible D match to TRBD1 (5 bases). Germline V lookup: CDR1 MNHEY, CDR2 SMNVEV (reference sequence). CDR3 length equals 14 residues. Trimming removed 5 bases at V and 3 bases at J, with 11 bases between. CDR3 sequence (DNA): TGTGCCAGCAGTGGAGGACATATCAATCAGCCCCAGCATTTT. It encodes CASSGGHINQPQHF.

This clonotype was picked up one time. The V and J genes are TRBV7-9 and TRBJ1-1, with D maybe TRBD1 (5 bases). The V end was cut by 8 bases, the J end by 7 bases, with 8 bases between. The CDR3 length is 10 residues. In germline, CDR1 is SEHNR, CDR2 FQNEAQ (reference sequence). This CDR3 reads CASYRIEAFF. The CDR3 nucleotides read TGTGCCAGCTACAGGATTGAAGCTTTCTTT. Full variable domain (rest looked up from reference TRBV7-9 and TRBJ1-1): DTGVSQNPRHKITKRGQNVTFRCDPISEHNRLYWYRQTLGQGPEFLTYFQNEAQLEKSRLLSDRFSAERPKGSFSTLEIQRTEQGDSAMYLCASYRIEAFFGQGTRLTVV.

This clonotype was counted at least ten times. The CDR3 sequence is CASSEMGGPEAFF. In nucleotides, the CDR3 is TGTGCCAGCAGTGAAATGGGGGGGCCGGAAGCTTTCTTT. This chain uses TRBV25-1 with TRBJ1-1; the D gene is possibly TRBD1 (6 bases). The CDR3 runs 13 residues. Between the trimmed V and J ends, which lost 2 bases and 8 bases, there was a span of 12 bases. Germline CDR1 MGHDK, CDR2 SYGVNS.

This clonotype was detected only a few times. The chain joins TRBV19 to TRBJ1-2; 7 nucleotides align to TRBD1. Per germline, CDR1 LNHDA and CDR2 SQIVND (reference sequence). The ends lost 9 bases at V and 0 bases at J; junction bases unmatched: 4. This CDR3 comprises 13 residues. For the CDR3, the DNA is TGTGCCAGCCAGGGGGTTGCTAACTATGGCTACACCTTC. It encodes CASQGVANYGYTF.

The chain carries TRBV12-3 or TRBV12-4 and TRBJ1-4; D gene unclear. Trimming shortened V by 1 base and J by 0 bases, and 6 bases separated the two germline ends. CDR3 length: 15 residues. In DNA, the CDR3 is TGTGCCAGCAGTTTAGGTGGGGCAACTAATGAAAAACTGTTTTTT. Translation: CASSLGGATNEKLFF.

A few counts support this clonotype. V is TRBV28 and J is TRBJ2-5; TRBD2 agrees at 8 bases. Germline CDR1 and CDR2: MDHEN and SYDVKM. The J segment lost 2 bases and the V segment lost 4 bases, leaving 6 bases of the junction unmatched. The CDR3 has 15 amino acids. The CDR3 loop is CASSYPGTRQETQYF. CDR3 coding DNA: TGTGCCAGCAGTTATCCCGGGACTAGGCAAGAGACCCAGTACTTC.

Turning to this clonotype: One end of the junction varies from germline; a read error may be responsible. V usage is TRBV12-3 or TRBV12-4 and J usage is TRBJ1-2, with TRBD1 as a possible D gene (5 bases). This CDR3 has 12 residues. The CDR3 nucleotides are TGTGCCAGCCGAATACCGGGACTTGGCTGCACCTTC. The encoded protein is CASRIPGLGCTF.

This clonotype appeared many times. The V gene is TRBV6-2 or TRBV6-3, the J gene TRBJ1-5; a weak D match, TRBD1 (6 bases). Trimming stripped 4 bases from V and 8 bases from J, with 18 bases between. CDR1 is MNHEY, CDR2 SVGEGT, per germline. The CDR3 has 15 amino acids. The CDR3 sequence is CASSLQGPSIEPQHF. CDR3 DNA: TGTGCCAGCAGTTTACAGGGTCCCTCTATCGAGCCCCAGCATTTT.

The chain uses TRBV5-1 and TRBJ1-1; 8 bases match TRBD1. There are 13 residues in the CDR3. Losses at the gene ends were 0 bases for V and 7 bases for J; bases not matched to a gene: 2. Germline values: CDR1 SGHRS, CDR2 YFSETQ. The CDR3 region has the DNA TGCGCCAGCAGCTTGGGGACAGGGATTGAAGCTTTCTTT. Protein: CASSLGTGIEAFF.